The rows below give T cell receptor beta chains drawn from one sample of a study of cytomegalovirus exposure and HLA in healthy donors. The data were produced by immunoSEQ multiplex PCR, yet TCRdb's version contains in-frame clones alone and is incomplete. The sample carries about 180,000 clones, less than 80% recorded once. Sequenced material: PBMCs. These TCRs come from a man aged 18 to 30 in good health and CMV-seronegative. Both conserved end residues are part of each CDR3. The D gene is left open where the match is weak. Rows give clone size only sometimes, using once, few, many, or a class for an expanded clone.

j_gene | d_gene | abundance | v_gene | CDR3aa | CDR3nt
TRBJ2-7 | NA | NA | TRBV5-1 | CAFFKEKAAYEQYF | TGCGCTTTTTTCAAGGAGAAGGCGGCATACGAGCAGTACTTC
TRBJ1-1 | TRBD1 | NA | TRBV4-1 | CASSQVMTGENTEAFF | TGCGCCAGCAGCCAAGTCATGACAGGGGAGAACACTGAAGCTTTCTTT
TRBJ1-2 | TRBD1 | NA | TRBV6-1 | CASSETGWVGKSGYTF | TGTGCCAGCAGTGAGACAGGGTGGGTTGGAAAAAGTGGCTACACCTTC
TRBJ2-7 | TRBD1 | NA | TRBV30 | CAWSQTGTGTEQYF | TGTGCCTGGAGCCAGACCGGGACAGGGACCGAGCAGTACTTC
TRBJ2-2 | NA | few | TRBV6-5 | CASSYPEGGGIGELFF | TGTGCCAGCAGTTACCCGGAGGGGGGGGGAATCGGGGAGCTGTTTTTT
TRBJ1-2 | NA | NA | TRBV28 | CASSPNRSLLYGYTF | TGTGCCAGCAGCCCCAACAGGAGCCTCCTCTATGGCTACACCTTC
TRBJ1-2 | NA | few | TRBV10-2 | CASSPQANYGYTF | TGCGCCAGCAGTCCACAAGCTAACTATGGCTACACCTTC
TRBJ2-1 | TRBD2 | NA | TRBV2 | CASSDPSGGSNEQFF | TGTGCCAGCAGTGACCCTAGCGGGGGATCGAATGAGCAGTTCTTC
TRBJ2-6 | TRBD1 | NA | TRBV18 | CASSRRQGGDSGANVLTF | TGTGCCAGCTCACGGAGACAGGGGGGCGACTCTGGGGCCAACGTCCTGACTTTC
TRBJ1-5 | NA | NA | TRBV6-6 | CASSYSGFSNQPQHF | TGTGCCAGCAGTTATTCGGGTTTTAGCAATCAGCCCCAGCATTTT
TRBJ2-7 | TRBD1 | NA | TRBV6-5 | CASSYFPPGGSYEQYF | TGTGCCAGCAGTTACTTTCCACCAGGGGGCTCCTACGAGCAGTACTTC
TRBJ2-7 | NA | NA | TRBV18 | CASSQQSATAYEQYF | TGTGCCAGCTCACAACAATCCGCGACAGCCTACGAGCAGTACTTC
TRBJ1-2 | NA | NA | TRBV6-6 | CASSYGGRAISAYTF | TGTGCCAGCAGTTACGGTGGCCGGGCTATTAGCGCTTACACCTTC
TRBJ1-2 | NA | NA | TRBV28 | CASTRLDSGSNYGYTF | TGTGCCAGCACCCGTTTAGACAGCGGGTCTAACTATGGCTACACCTTC
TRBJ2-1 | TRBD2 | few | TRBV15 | CATSRDPAGRGRNEQFF | TGTGCCACCAGCAGAGATCCCGCGGGGAGGGGTAGGAATGAGCAGTTCTTC
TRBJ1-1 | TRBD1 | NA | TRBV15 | CATSSRTGLNTEAFF | TGTGCCACCAGCAGCCGGACAGGGCTGAACACTGAAGCTTTCTTT
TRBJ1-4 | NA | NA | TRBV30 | CAWRPRGGFNEKLFF | TGTGCCTGGAGACCTCGCGGTGGTTTTAATGAAAAACTGTTTTTT
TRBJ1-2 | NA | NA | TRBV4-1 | CASSQITVGPGYTF | TGCGCCAGCAGCCAAATCACCGTGGGCCCTGGCTACACCTTC
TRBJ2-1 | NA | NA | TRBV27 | CASSQNRVEFF | TGTGCCAGCAGTCAAAACAGGGTTGAGTTCTTC
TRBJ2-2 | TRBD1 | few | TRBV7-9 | CATGADRSSTGELFF | TGTGCCACCGGGGCGGACAGGTCCTCCACCGGGGAGCTGTTTTTT
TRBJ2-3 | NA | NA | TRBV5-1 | CASSLGLVVADTQYF | TGCGCCAGCAGTCTAGGCCTAGTCGTCGCAGATACGCAGTATTTT
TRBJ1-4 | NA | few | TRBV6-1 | CASSPRGANEKLFF | TGTGCCAGCAGTCCCCGGGGGGCTAATGAAAAACTGTTTTTT
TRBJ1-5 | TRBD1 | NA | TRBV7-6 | CASSLETGGWDQPQHF | TGTGCCAGCAGCTTAGAGACAGGGGGCTGGGATCAGCCCCAGCATTTT
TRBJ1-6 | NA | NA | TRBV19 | CASSYGRDSPLHF | TGTGCCAGTAGTTACGGGAGGGATTCACCCCTCCACTTT
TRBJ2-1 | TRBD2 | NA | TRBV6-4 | CASISSGTSGIGEQFF | TGTGCCAGCATCAGTTCCGGGACTAGCGGGATCGGTGAGCAGTTCTTC
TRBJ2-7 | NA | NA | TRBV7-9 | CSSSPGDSRFIYEQYF | TGTTCCAGCAGCCCCGGGGACTCGAGGTTTATTTACGAGCAGTACTTC
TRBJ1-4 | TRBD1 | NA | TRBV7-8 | CASSFIQGASEKLFF | TGTGCCAGCAGCTTTATACAGGGGGCATCGGAAAAACTGTTTTTT
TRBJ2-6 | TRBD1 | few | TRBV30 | CAWTGQGSFGANVLTF | TGTGCCTGGACGGGACAGGGAAGCTTTGGGGCCAACGTCCTGACTTTC
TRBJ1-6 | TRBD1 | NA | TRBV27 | CASPDKTGAGNSPLHF | TGTGCCAGCCCGGACAAAACAGGGGCCGGGAATTCACCCCTCCACTTT
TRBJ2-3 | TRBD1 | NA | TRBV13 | CASSFWDRAFTDTQYF | TGTGCCAGCAGCTTCTGGGACAGGGCGTTCACAGATACGCAGTATTTT
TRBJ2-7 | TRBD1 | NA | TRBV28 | CASTDRDEQYF | TGTGCCAGCACCGACAGGGACGAGCAGTACTTC
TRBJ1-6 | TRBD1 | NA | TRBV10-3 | CAISPGQQNSYNSPLHF | TGTGCCATCAGCCCGGGACAGCAAAACTCCTATAATTCACCCCTCCACTTT
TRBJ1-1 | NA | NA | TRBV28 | CASSLRGNTEAFF | TGTGCCAGCTCCTTAAGGGGAAACACTGAAGCTTTCTTT
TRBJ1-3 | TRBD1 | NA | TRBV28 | CASSFPFDRVGNTIYF | TGTGCCAGCAGTTTTCCATTCGACAGGGTAGGAAACACCATATATTTT
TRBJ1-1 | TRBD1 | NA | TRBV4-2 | CASSLSAGGKVVNTEAFF | TGTGCCAGCAGCCTAAGCGCAGGGGGCAAGGTGGTGAACACTGAAGCTTTCTTT
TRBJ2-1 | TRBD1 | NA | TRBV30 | CAWSGDRGYEQFF | TGTGCCTGGAGTGGGGACAGGGGGTATGAGCAGTTCTTC
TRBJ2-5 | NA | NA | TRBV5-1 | CASSLVQKETQYF | TGCGCCAGCAGCTTGGTCCAGAAGGAGACCCAGTACTTC
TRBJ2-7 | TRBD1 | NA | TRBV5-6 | CASSGGQTYEQYF | TGTGCCAGCAGCGGGGGACAGACCTACGAGCAGTACTTC
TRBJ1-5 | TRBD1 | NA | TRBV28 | CASRPPGQNQPQHF | TGTGCCAGCAGGCCACCGGGACAGAATCAGCCCCAGCATTTT
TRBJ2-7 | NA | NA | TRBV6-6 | CASSPQGYEQYF | TGTGCCAGCAGCCCACAGGGCTACGAGCAGTACTTC
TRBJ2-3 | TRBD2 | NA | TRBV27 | CASSLRASGTTDTQYF | TGTGCCAGCAGTTTACGGGCTAGCGGGACTACAGATACGCAGTATTTT
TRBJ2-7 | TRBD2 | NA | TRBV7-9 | CASSERGGGNEQYF | TGTGCCAGCAGTGAGCGGGGGGGCGGCAACGAGCAGTACTTC
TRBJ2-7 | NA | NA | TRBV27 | CASSSRPDRIPAYEQYF | TGTGCCAGCAGTTCACGCCCTGACAGGATTCCTGCCTACGAGCAGTACTTC
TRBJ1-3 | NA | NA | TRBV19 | CASSTYSGNTIYF | TGTGCCAGTAGTACTTACTCTGGAAACACCATATATTTT
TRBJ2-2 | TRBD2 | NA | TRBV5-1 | CASSLGLAGTGELFF | TGCGCCAGCAGCTTGGGACTAGCGGGCACCGGGGAGCTGTTTTTT
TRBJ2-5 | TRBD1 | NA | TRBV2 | CASSRQGARETQYF | TGTGCCAGCAGTCGACAGGGGGCACGAGAGACCCAGTACTTC
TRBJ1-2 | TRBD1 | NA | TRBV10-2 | CASSQTTGGDYGYTF | TGCGCCAGCAGCCAAACGACAGGGGGCGACTATGGCTACACCTTC